One T cell receptor beta chain is described in this entry. These data come from a study of blood T cell repertoires in COVID-19. Across the study: Collection of acute and convalescent COVID-19 samples took place in the United States, Italy and Spain. PBMCs, B-cell-depleted T cells, or T cells provided the cDNA or gDNA that made up the material.

The CDR3 totals 15 residues. V shed 5 bases and J 4 bases; nucleotides not matched to a gene: 6. Looked up from germline, CDR1 is LGHDT and CDR2 is YNNKEL (reference sequence). Original data processing: Amplification of reference gene primers provided the estimated nucleated cell counts. Clones were read by immunoSEQ multiplex PCR, and TCRdb kept only the in-frame ones, dropping some. That table furnishes V, J and clone size, whereas the DNA furnished D and trimming. The repertoire holds about 170,000 clones, with around 83% as singletons. The sequence derives from a woman in her 70s who had recovered from COVID-19. The chain links TRBV3-1 (or the pseudogene TRBV3-2) to TRBJ1-1, with 11 bases lining up with TRBD1. Material for sequencing was peripheral blood. The CDR3 DNA reads as TGTGCCAGCAGCACCCGGACAGGGGGCCCCACTGAAGCTTTCTTT. Encoded protein: CASSTRTGGPTEAFF.